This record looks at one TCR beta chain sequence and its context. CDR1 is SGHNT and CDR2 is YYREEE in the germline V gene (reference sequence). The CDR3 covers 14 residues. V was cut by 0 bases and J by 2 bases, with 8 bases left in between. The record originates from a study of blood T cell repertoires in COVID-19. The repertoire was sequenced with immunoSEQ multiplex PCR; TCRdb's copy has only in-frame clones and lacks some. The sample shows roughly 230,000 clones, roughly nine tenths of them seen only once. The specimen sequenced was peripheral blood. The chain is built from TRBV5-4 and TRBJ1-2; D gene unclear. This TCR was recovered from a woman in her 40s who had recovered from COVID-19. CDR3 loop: CASSLVAENYGYTF. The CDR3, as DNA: TGTGCCAGCAGCTTGGTAGCGGAGAACTATGGCTACACCTTC.